Below, 11 T cell receptor beta chains from the same sample are listed, as sequenced in a study of T cells in Graves' hyperthyroidism and ophthalmopathy. Using RNA transcripts as the source, TCR beta CDR3 regions were amplified. HTBI primers drove first-round RT-PCR of the TCR CDR3. From the multiplex PCR reads, TCRdb called clonotypes with MiXCR, one entry per CDR3 protein. The sample lists about 360,000 distinct CDR3 sequences; approximately 15% were seen once. The sample consisted of blood. The receptors stem from a woman aged 18-29 years with Graves' hyperthyroidism that later progressed to Graves' ophthalmopathy.

Details on this clonotype: Its ends do not fully match the called genes, so a read error is possible. The chain joins TRBV28 to TRBJ2-1; TRBD2 matches 9 bases. Germline CDR1 MDHEN, CDR2 SYDVKM. The CDR3 contains 17 residues. The CDR3 coding sequence is TGTGCCAGCAGTCGGAATCGGGCTAGCGGGATTTACAATGAGCAGCCCTTC. It translates to CASSRNRASGIYNEQPF.

The sample holds many counts of this clonotype. The rearrangement uses TRBV28 and TRBJ2-5, with TRBD2 identical over 14 bases. CDR3 length equals 15 residues. With 5 bases clipped from V and 7 bases from J, the junction kept 6 bases outside the gene matches. CDR1 and CDR2 (germline): MDHEN, SYDVKM. CDR3 bases: TGTGCCAGCAGTCCAGGACTAGCGGGAGGTCTGACCCAGTACTTC. Translating gives CASSPGLAGGLTQYF.

This clonotype came up many times. The rearrangement links TRBV28 to TRBJ2-3; 12 bases agree with TRBD2. CDR1 MDHEN and CDR2 SYDVKM come from the germline V gene. V shed 3 bases and J 4 bases; nucleotides not matched to a gene: 11. The CDR3 consists of 18 residues. CDR3 bases: TGTGCCAGCAGTTTTCCCGCTCTAGCGGGAGGGCCGGCAGATACGCAGTATTTT. This translates into CASSFPALAGGPADTQYF.

This clonotype came up many times. The V call is TRBV29-1, the J call TRBJ2-7, with 7 bases identical to TRBD1. CDR3 length equals 13 residues. Germline lookup yields CDR1 SQVTM and CDR2 ANQGSEA. V lost 7 bases and J lost 1; bases outside the gene matches: 7. CDR3 amino acids: CSARTGESYEQYF. The CDR3 DNA sequence: TGCAGCGCCCGAACAGGGGAGTCCTACGAGCAGTACTTC.

In this sample, this clonotype turned up many times. The chain employs TRBV7-7 and TRBJ2-1; maybe TRBD1 (5 bases). The CDR3 totals 13 residues. Trimming left V 6 bases short and J 6 bases short, with 12 bases between. CDR1 and CDR2 from the germline V gene are SSHAT and FNYEAQ (reference sequence). CDR3 protein: CASSLLQGNEQFF. The CDR3 coding sequence is TGTGCCAGCAGTTTACTCCAGGGCAATGAGCAGTTCTTC.

The rearrangement uses TRBV6-1 and TRBJ2-3; 10 bases fit TRBD2. The CDR3 is made up of 15 amino acids. The junction had 4 bases not matched to a gene; V was cut back by 3 bases and J by 4 bases. The germline V gene encodes CDR1 MNHNS and CDR2 SASEGT. The CDR3 DNA follows: TGTGCCAGCAGTGATTTAGCGGGGGGTTCAGATACGCAGTATTTT. This codes for CASSDLAGGSDTQYF.

This clonotype was observed many times. The chain links TRBV28 to TRBJ2-7; the D gene is possibly TRBD2 (5 bases). Germline-derived CDR1 and CDR2 are MDHEN and SYDVKM. V was cut by 4 bases and J by 1 base, with 11 bases left in between. The CDR3 totals 14 residues. The CDR3 DNA reads TGTGCCAGCAGTTCCCAACGAGGGTCCTACGAGCAGTACTTC. It codes for CASSSQRGSYEQYF.

This clonotype has ten or more counts. CDR3 region: CASSRAYEQYF. The CDR3 coding sequence is TGTGCCAGCTCACGGGCTTACGAGCAGTACTTC. The chain carries TRBV18 and TRBJ2-7; D unresolved. V lost 4 bases to trimming and J lost 4 bases, with 5 bases between them. This CDR3 comprises 11 residues. Germline V gives CDR1 KGHSH, CDR2 LQKENI.

This clonotype was counted between two and nine times. The chain carries TRBV4-1 and TRBJ2-5; 8 bases map to TRBD1. Germline CDR1 reads MGHRA; CDR2 reads YSYEKL. V trimming: 1 base; J trimming: 3 bases; junction bases outside the gene matches: 4. The length of the CDR3 is 15 residues. CDR3 loop: CASSQGGQAKETQYF. The CDR3 bases are TGCGCCAGCAGCCAAGGGGGACAGGCGAAAGAGACCCAGTACTTC.

This chain joins TRBV5-6 and TRBJ2-7; no clear D gene. Trimming pared 4 bases from V and 0 bases from J, leaving 11 bases between. CDR1 is SGHDT and CDR2 is YYEEEE in the germline V gene. This CDR3 contains 14 residues. CDR3 bases: TGTGCCAGCAGCGAAGGACCCAACTCCTACGAGCAGTACTTC. It specifies CASSEGPNSYEQYF.

The chain links TRBV7-3 to TRBJ2-3, with TRBD2 matching 9 bases. The CDR3 contains 20 residues. Germline CDR1 SGHTA, CDR2 FQGTGA. Unmatched junction bases numbered 16, after V lost 1 base and J lost 2 bases. The CDR3 sequence: CASSLNGGSELAGNTDTQYF. For the CDR3, the DNA is TGTGCCAGCAGCTTAAACGGGGGCAGCGAGCTAGCGGGAAACACAGATACGCAGTATTTT.